This is a list of T cell receptor beta chains from one sample in a study of human T cells and chemical hapten exposure. TCRdb ran MiXCR on the RACE reads and lists one entry per CDR3 protein. This sample has 350,000 to 400,000 distinct CDR3 sequences; 4.5% to 6% occur once, and the top ten carry around 2.6%. Here the sequenced sample was whole blood, taken in connection with sensitization to the hapten diphenylcyclopropenone (DPC). These receptors all come from a woman aged 45-65 years with alopecia areata. Some clones in this sample may be carry-over from other donors' samples. The CDR3 runs from the conserved cysteine through the conserved F or W.

CDR3aa | v_gene
CASSRKLPPAGWMAEAFF | TRBV3-1
CASSQGARQETQYF | TRBV18
CASTGVRPHEQYF | TRBV19
CASSPAWPGGEQFF | TRBV12-3/TRBV12-4
CASSLGQGAHQPQHF | TRBV28
CSARVGGPHDTQYF | TRBV20-1
CSASGIAGGLNEQFF | TRBV20-1
CASSLVSGAQETQYF | TRBV7-2
CASGTGPQETQYF | TRBV6-5
CTSRPCHRVHEQYF | TRBV1
CASSQVQQETQYF | TRBV4-3
CASSQRPNTEAFF | TRBV4-3
CASLDGRKQYF | TRBV7-9
CASTGQRAKNIQYF | TRBV6-5
CASSSGQGVDSPLHF | TRBV5-1